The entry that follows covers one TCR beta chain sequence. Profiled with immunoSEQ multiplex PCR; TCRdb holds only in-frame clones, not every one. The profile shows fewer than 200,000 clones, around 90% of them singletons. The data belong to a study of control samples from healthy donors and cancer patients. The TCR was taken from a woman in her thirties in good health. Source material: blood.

In nucleotides, the CDR3 is TGTGCCAGCAGCTTCCCCCAAGGTAGCGGGACCCCCCGGAGGGAGCTGTTTTTT. Translating it yields CASSFPQGSGTPRRELFF. V gene TRBV7-2 combines with J gene TRBJ2-2, with 8 bases that match TRBD2. Looked up from germline, CDR1 is SGHTA and CDR2 is FQGNSA. V shed 3 bases, J shed 9 bases, and the junction held 18 bases outside the gene matches. This CDR3 region has 18 residues.